Shown below are 26 T cell receptor beta chains from a single sample sequenced in a study of yellow fever vaccine responses in identical twins. One entry per CDR3 protein results from TCRdb running MiXCR on the RT-PCR reads. The sample lists some 15,000 distinct CDR3 sequences; 65% to 85% were seen once. The sample here was T cells from blood (PBMCs), unsorted or a sorted subset (not recorded which), taken before or after yellow fever vaccination (not recorded which). The receptors were gathered from a young woman who received the yellow fever vaccine.

V usage is TRBV3-1 and J usage is TRBJ2-7; maybe TRBD2 (7 bases). V lost 8 bases to trimming and J lost 7 bases, with 24 bases between them. Germline values: CDR1 LGHDT, CDR2 YNNKEL (reference sequence). There are 15 residues in the CDR3. CDR3 sequence: CASQSTRAGHLEQYF. CDR3 DNA sequence: TGTGCCAGCCAATCAACTCGAGCGGGACACCTAGAGCAGTACTTC.

The V call is TRBV18, the J call TRBJ1-6; D is unclear. Trimming shortened V by 0 bases and J by 6 bases, and 0 bases separated the two germline ends. The germline V gene has CDR1 KGHSH and CDR2 LQKENI. CDR3 size: 12 residues. CDR3 sequence: CASSPPNSPLHF. The CDR3, as DNA: TGTGCCAGCTCACCACCTAATTCACCCCTCCACTTT.

The V gene is TRBV11-3, the J gene TRBJ2-1; 7 bases agree with TRBD2. The CDR3 contains 15 residues. The germline gives CDR1 SGHNT, CDR2 YENEEA. The ends lost 7 bases at V and 5 bases at J; junction bases unmatched: 11. The CDR3, as DNA: TGTGCCAGCACCCGGAGGGAGGGCGTCAACAATGAGCAGTTCTTC. It encodes CASTRREGVNNEQFF. Combining the CDR3 with reference TRBV11-3 and TRBJ2-1 gives the whole variable domain EAGVVQSPRYKIIEKKQPVAFWCNPISGHNTLYWYLQNLGQGPELLIRYENEEAVDDSQLPKDRFSAERLKGVDSTLKIQPAELGDSAVYLCASTRREGVNNEQFFGPGTRLTVL.

The V and J genes are TRBV12-2 and TRBJ1-3; the D segment call TRBD1 is taken from the table without a DNA check. TRBV12-2 is described as a pseudogene. CDR3 length equals 14 residues. CDR3 region: CASLRESSGNTIYF. The CDR3 DNA is TGTGCAAGTCTCAGGGAGAGCTCTGGAAACACCATATATTTT.

V gene TRBV20-1 combines with J gene TRBJ2-3, with D hard to call. This CDR3 comprises 12 residues. Germline V CDR1 and CDR2: DFQATT, SNEGSKA (reference sequence). Trimming took off 2 bases at V and 10 bases at J, with 13 bases between the two ends. The CDR3 DNA sequence: TGCAGTGCTAGAACTCAGGCGATGGCGCAGTATTTT. Protein: CSARTQAMAQYF.

This sequence joins TRBV11-1 and TRBJ1-1; D call uncertain. This CDR3 region has 14 residues. From germline, CDR1 is SGHAT and CDR2 FQDESV (reference sequence). Trimming took off 5 bases at V and 4 bases at J, with 14 bases between the two ends. CDR3 region: CASSAGWFGTEAFF. The CDR3 DNA sequence: TGTGCCAGCAGCGCGGGGTGGTTCGGCACTGAAGCTTTCTTT.

This chain uses TRBV2 with TRBJ2-7; tentatively, D is TRBD2 (5 bases). Germline CDR1 and CDR2: SNHLY and FYNNEI. The V end was cut by 6 bases, the J end by 2 bases, with 11 bases between. The CDR3 loop spans 13 amino acids. DNA of the CDR3: TGTGCCAGCAGAACAAGCGGAACCTACGAGCAGTACGTC. This codes for CASRTSGTYEQYV.

The rearrangement links TRBV13 to TRBJ2-7; no clear D gene. The CDR3 loop spans 12 amino acids. V dropped 6 bases and J dropped 3 bases, with 9 bases sitting between them. CDR1 is PRHDT and CDR2 is FYEKMQ in the germline V gene (reference sequence). CDR3 nucleotide sequence: TGTGCCAGCAGAGTTTTTCTCTACGAGCAGTACGTC. Amino acids: CASRVFLYEQYV.

The chain uses TRBV5-1 and TRBJ2-1; TRBD1 or TRBD2 may be the D gene (5 bases each). In germline, CDR1 is SGHRS, CDR2 YFSETQ. This CDR3 spans 14 amino acids. V lost 4 bases to trimming and J lost 8 bases, with 16 bases between them. The CDR3 reads CASSRGSMGDEQFF. DNA for the CDR3: TGCGCCAGCAGCCGTGGCTCGATGGGGGATGAGCAGTTCTTC.

The rearrangement links TRBV11-2 to TRBJ1-2, with D perhaps matching TRBD1 (5 bases). V lost 3 bases to trimming and J lost 2 bases, with 13 bases between them. CDR3 size: 15 residues. The V gene's germline CDR1 is SGHAT and CDR2 FQNNGV. CDR3 protein: CASSFHRRSNYGYTF. The CDR3 DNA reads TGTGCCAGCAGCTTCCACAGGCGATCCAACTATGGCTACACCTTC.

J is TRBJ2-5 and V is TRBV7-9; TRBD1 matches 8 bases. Looked up from germline, CDR1 is SEHNR and CDR2 is FQNEAQ (reference sequence). CDR3 length: 13 amino acids. V trimming: 7 bases; J trimming: 7 bases; junction bases outside the gene matches: 8. In nucleotides, the CDR3 is TGTGCCAGCACGACAGGGGCGTTGGGGACCCAGTACTTC. Translation gives CASTTGALGTQYF.

The CDR3, as DNA: TGTGCCAGCAGTTTAGCGGGAAGAGGTCCTTATGGCTACACCTTC. This sequence encodes CASSLAGRGPYGYTF. The V and J genes are TRBV12-3 or TRBV12-4 and TRBJ1-2; D is ambiguous. V lost 0 bases and J lost 5, with 13 bases in between. The length of the CDR3 is 15 residues.

The chain combines TRBV18 with TRBJ1-1; a weak D match, TRBD1 (5 bases). This CDR3 is built from 15 residues. Deletions cut 1 base from V and 4 bases from J, with 13 bases between. In germline, CDR1 is KGHSH, CDR2 LQKENI. The CDR3 nucleotides read TGTGCCAGCTCACCACGGCTACAGGACCTCACTGAAGCTTTCTTT. This gives the protein CASSPRLQDLTEAFF. Supplemented by reference TRBV18 and TRBJ1-1, the full variable domain reads NAGVMQNPRHLVRRRGQEARLRCSPMKGHSHVYWYRQLPEEGLKFMVYLQKENIIDESGMPKERFSAEFPKEGPSILRIQQVVRGDSAAYFCASSPRLQDLTEAFFGQGTRLTVV.

This rearrangement joins TRBV11-2 to TRBJ2-1, with a tentative D call TRBD1 (6 bases). This CDR3 region has 17 residues. V lost 5 bases, J lost 16 bases, and 33 bases lay in between. CDR1 and CDR2 (germline): SGHAT, FQNNGV. The CDR3 DNA follows: TGTGCCAGCAGCCTCGTGACAGGCATCTTGGGGTTAGGTGAGCGTTTCTTC. Amino acids: CASSLVTGILGLGERFF.

The J gene is TRBJ2-3, the V gene TRBV7-2; D remains ambiguous. The V gene lost 6 bases and the J gene lost 2 bases, with 9 bases spanning the gap. CDR1 is SGHTA and CDR2 is FQGNSA in the germline V gene. This CDR3 has 13 residues. DNA of the CDR3: TGTGCCAGCAGGGTTCGGGTCACAGATACGCAGTATTTT. Amino acids: CASRVRVTDTQYF.

The V and J genes are TRBV13 and TRBJ1-5; 7 nucleotides match TRBD1. The germline gives CDR1 PRHDT, CDR2 FYEKMQ (reference sequence). CDR3 length: 15 residues. Trimming removed 6 bases from V and 0 bases from J; junction bases left unmatched: 5. In DNA form, the CDR3 reads TGTGCCAGCAGAGGGACAGCATATAGCAATCAGCCCCAGCATTTT. Translated, it gives CASRGTAYSNQPQHF.

This chain joins TRBV3-1 and TRBJ2-7; D perhaps matches TRBD2 (6 bases). Germline V CDR1 and CDR2: LGHDT, YNNKEL (reference sequence). V gave up 5 bases and J gave up 6 bases, with 17 bases separating them. This CDR3 comprises 14 residues. CDR3 amino acids: CASSKSESSGEQYF. The CDR3 DNA reads TGTGCCAGCAGCAAATCCGAGAGTAGCGGCGAGCAGTACTTC.

The V call is TRBV29-1, the J call TRBJ1-2; D may be TRBD1 (5 bases). V shed 0 bases and J shed 1 base, with 18 bases lying between them. Germline V gene sequence: CDR1 SQVTM, CDR2 ANQGSEA. The CDR3 sequence is 17 residues long. Here the CDR3 reads CSVEDRGGSLFNYGYTF. CDR3 nucleotide sequence: TGCAGCGTTGAAGATAGGGGCGGCTCCTTATTTAACTATGGCTACACCTTC. Drawing the rest from reference TRBV29-1 and TRBJ1-2, the complete variable domain is SAVISQKPSRDICQRGTSLTIQCQVDSQVTMMFWYRQQPGQSLTLIATANQGSEATYESGFVIDKFPISRPNLTFSTLTVSNMSPEDSSIYLCSVEDRGGSLFNYGYTFGSGTRLTVV.

As DNA, the CDR3 is TGCAGTGCTAGCGCGGGACCCAGCTACGAGCAGTACTTC. It translates to CSASAGPSYEQYF. The rearrangement links TRBV20-1 to TRBJ2-7; the D gene is possibly TRBD2 (6 bases). CDR3 length equals 13 residues. Germline assignment: CDR1 DFQATT and CDR2 SNEGSKA (reference sequence). Trimming removed 3 bases from V and 3 bases from J, with 12 bases in between.

The CDR3: CASSEGQGVWNEQFF. The DNA of the CDR3 is TGTGCCAGCAGTGAGGGACAGGGGGTGTGGAATGAGCAGTTCTTC. This chain links TRBV2 with TRBJ2-1; 11 bases align to TRBD1. Germline trimming cut 3 bases from V and 7 bases from J; bases unmatched to any gene: 5. CDR1 is SNHLY, CDR2 FYNNEI, per germline. The CDR3 is 15 amino acids.

The V gene is TRBV5-4, the J gene TRBJ2-7; possibly TRBD1 for D (6 bases). The CDR3 contains 13 residues. V was trimmed by 4 bases and J by 5 bases, leaving 13 bases between them. CDR1 is SGHNT, CDR2 YYREEE, per germline (reference sequence). The DNA of the CDR3 is TGTGCCAGCAGCACACAGGGTCTCGACGAGCAGTACTTC. Amino acids: CASSTQGLDEQYF.

This clonotype appeared a few times. This chain uses TRBV29-1 with TRBJ1-2; D gene uncertain. The CDR3 length is 10 residues. V shed 7 bases and J shed 4 bases, with 7 bases lying between them. The germline V gene has CDR1 SQVTM and CDR2 ANQGSEA. For the CDR3, the DNA is TGCAGCGCAGACACCTATGGCTACACCTTC. Translating it yields CSADTYGYTF.

This chain joins TRBV29-1 and TRBJ1-1, with D perhaps TRBD1 (5 bases). The length of the CDR3 is 11 residues. Germline V lookup: CDR1 SQVTM, CDR2 ANQGSEA. V was pared by 7 bases and J by 6 bases, with 12 bases between. CDR3 sequence (DNA): TGCAGCGCCCAGGGTAGGGCTGAAGCTTTCTTT. Protein: CSAQGRAEAFF.

The CDR3 DNA follows: TGTGCCAGCAGGCAGGGTACCGCCCCCTACGAGCAGTACTTC. It codes for CASRQGTAPYEQYF. The chain uses TRBV28 and TRBJ2-7, with D perhaps TRBD1 (5 bases). The CDR3 consists of 14 residues. V lost 6 bases to trimming and J lost 2 bases, with 14 bases between them. Germline V gives CDR1 MDHEN, CDR2 SYDVKM.

In this sample, this clonotype turned up once. The CDR3 reads CASSRTSSSTDTQYF. CDR3 nucleotides: TGCGCCAGCAGCCGGACTAGCAGTAGCACAGATACGCAGTATTTT. The chain carries TRBV5-1 and TRBJ2-3; 8 bases are a match to TRBD2. Germline V gives CDR1 SGHRS, CDR2 YFSETQ. Trimming cost V 4 bases and J 0 bases; bases outside gene matches: 4. The CDR3 covers 15 residues.

This clonotype was recorded a few times. V usage is TRBV29-1 and J usage is TRBJ2-1, with D hard to call. Germline loops: CDR1 SQVTM, CDR2 ANQGSEA. Trimming cost V 3 bases and J 4 bases, with 7 bases left between them. This CDR3 has 12 amino acids. CDR3 nucleotides: TGCAGCGTTGATACCGGATACAATGAGCAGTTCTTC. Translating gives CSVDTGYNEQFF.